Included here is one TCR beta chain sequence, with context. Looked up from germline, CDR1 is SGHNT and CDR2 is YYREEE (reference sequence). The CDR3 has 15 amino acids. V lost 2 bases and J lost 2, with 12 bases in between. The sample is drawn from a study of technical replicates of blood from a handful of donors. The method was immunoSEQ multiplex PCR; TCRdb's version includes in-frame clones alone and lacks a portion of them. This table has 85,000 to 90,000 clones, 85% to 95% appearing once. The chain couples TRBV5-4 to TRBJ2-3, with D perhaps TRBD1 (6 bases). The receptor's source is a human donor in good health. The source material was T cells isolated from PBMCs. In nucleotides, the CDR3 is TGTGCCAGCAGCTTAGATCAGGGGCCCACAGATACGCAGTATTTT. Translation gives CASSLDQGPTDTQYF.